The T cell receptor beta chain described here comes from a study of T cells in Graves' hyperthyroidism and ophthalmopathy. This clonotype was detected only a few times. CDR1 is DFQATT and CDR2 is SNEGSKA in the germline V gene (reference sequence). V lost 6 bases and J lost 2, with 14 bases in between. The CDR3 spans 14 residues. RNA transcripts provided the source from which TCR beta CDR3 regions were amplified. TCR CDR3 regions were first amplified by RT-PCR with HTBI primers. From the multiplex PCR reads, TCRdb called clonotypes with MiXCR, one entry per CDR3 protein. The sample has fewer than 850,000 distinct CDR3 sequences, around 15% seen once; the top ten hold 15% to 19%.

This chain connects TRBV20-1 to TRBJ1-5; D is ambiguous. The specimen sequenced was blood. This sequence was found in a man between 45 and 60 years old with Graves' hyperthyroidism. This CDR3 reads CSAPGSYGNQPQHF. The CDR3 DNA sequence: TGCAGTGCCCCGGGCTCTTACGGCAATCAGCCCCAGCATTTT.